The present TCR beta chain was sequenced within a study of blood T cell repertoires in COVID-19. Study at large: Samples of COVID-19 (acute and convalescent) were obtained from the United States, Italy and Spain. In each case, the material was cDNA or gDNA derived from T cells, B-cell-depleted T cells, or PBMCs.

How the authors handled the data: Amplified reference gene primers provided the basis for estimating nucleated cell counts. Only in-frame clones appear in the TCRdb table, and some are missing; sequencing was by immunoSEQ multiplex PCR. The V and J calls and clone size come from that table; D and trimming were worked out from the DNA. The sample carries 250,000 or so clones, approximately 82% recorded once. The CDR3 consists of 17 residues. J gave up 6 bases and V 4 bases, and 17 bases lay outside the gene matches. Germline assignment: CDR1 SQVTM and CDR2 ANQGSEA. The chain recombines TRBV29-1 with TRBJ1-1, with 10 bases that match TRBD1. The receptor was isolated from a woman aged 80 or older with acute or convalescent COVID-19. Input material: peripheral blood. This CDR3 is CSVVLHWDRGFAAEAFF. The CDR3 DNA is TGCAGCGTTGTATTACATTGGGACAGGGGATTTGCCGCTGAAGCTTTCTTT.